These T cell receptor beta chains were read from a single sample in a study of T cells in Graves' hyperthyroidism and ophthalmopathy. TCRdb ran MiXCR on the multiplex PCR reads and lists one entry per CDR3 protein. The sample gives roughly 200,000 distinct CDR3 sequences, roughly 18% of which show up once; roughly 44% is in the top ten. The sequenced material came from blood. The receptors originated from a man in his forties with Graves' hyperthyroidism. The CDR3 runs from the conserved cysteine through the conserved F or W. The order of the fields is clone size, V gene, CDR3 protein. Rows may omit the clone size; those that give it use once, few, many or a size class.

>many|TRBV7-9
CASSPTGTGNYGYTF
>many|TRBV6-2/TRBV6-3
CASSYRRGATGEQYF
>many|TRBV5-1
CASSLEGGGNEQFF
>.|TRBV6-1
CASSFESGTSSLPLQYF
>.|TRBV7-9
CASSGAANYGYTF
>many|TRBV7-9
CASSRRGLVNTEAFF
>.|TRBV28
CASSFKVGNSPLHF
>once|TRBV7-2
CASSFIQREQYF
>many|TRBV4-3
CASSSDSLNTEAFF
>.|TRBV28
CASSLGEVNTEAFF
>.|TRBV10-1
CASSEWSGGGEQFF
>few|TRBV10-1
CASSGSRDRGGPQHF
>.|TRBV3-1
CASSISSGGANEQFF
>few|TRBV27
CASSFASPYEQYF
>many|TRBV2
CASRVIGTAIYEQYF
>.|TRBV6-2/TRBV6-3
CASKLAGAVGMYF
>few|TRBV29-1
CSAYVSPNEQFF
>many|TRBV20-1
CSASSEGDYGYTF
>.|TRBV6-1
CASGQGRPYEQYF
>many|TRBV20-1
CSARPHGRNTEAFF
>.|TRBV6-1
CASRTQGVVYGYTF
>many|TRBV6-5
CASSYFNPPEGQASYEQYF
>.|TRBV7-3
CASSQRQPSGGAFATDTQYF
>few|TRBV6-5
CASSYAGLGQMSTDTQYF
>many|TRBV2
CASSGPYSNQPQHF
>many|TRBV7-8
CASSSSTGENTEAFF
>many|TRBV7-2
CASTPSGTNTEAFF
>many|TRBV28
CASKAGTDTQYF
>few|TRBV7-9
CASSLESNSPLHF
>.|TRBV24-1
CATSVGIYSNNEQFF
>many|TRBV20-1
CSAGSMRGNTEAFF
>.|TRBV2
CASSDRDTYTYEQYF
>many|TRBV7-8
CASSFSRRVIYNEQFF
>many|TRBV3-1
CASSQDPGAAKRGYTF
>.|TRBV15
CATSSRRQHSNQPQHF
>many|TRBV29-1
CSVPRGPDTDTQYF
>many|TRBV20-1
CSAPTGTSYEQYF
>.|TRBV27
CASSSTGTSYEQYF
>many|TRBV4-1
CASSQDGRSDTQYF
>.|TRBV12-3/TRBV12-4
CASSSGRGSSPLHF
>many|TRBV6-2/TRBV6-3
CASSLGLYSNQPQHF
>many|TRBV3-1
CASSQGTGFPYEQYF
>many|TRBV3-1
CASSLWVVSHQETQYF
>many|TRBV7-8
CASSSRSGEQYF
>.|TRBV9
CASSVVQGGTGELFF